Listed here are 23 T cell receptor beta chains from one sample, sequenced in a study of control samples from healthy donors and cancer patients. Here immunoSEQ multiplex PCR was the method, and the copy in TCRdb shows in-frame clones only, minus some. The sample carries 100,000 to 150,000 clones, roughly 84% recorded once. Sequenced sample: blood. These TCRs come from a man aged 40-49 years in good health.

The chain couples TRBV6-5 to TRBJ1-3, with D unclear. V was cut by 4 bases and J by 4 bases, with 11 bases left in between. The CDR3 sequence is 14 residues long. Germline V CDR1 and CDR2: MNHEY, SVGAGI. The CDR3 reads CASSLGRTGNTIYF. CDR3 in DNA: TGTGCCAGCAGTTTAGGACGGACGGGAAACACCATATATTTT.

The CDR3 region is CASSESQSYEQYF. The CDR3, as DNA: TGCGCCAGCAGTGAATCTCAGTCCTACGAGCAGTACTTC. The chain has TRBV10-1 and TRBJ2-7; no reliable D call. Germline CDR1 and CDR2: WNHNN and SYGVQD (reference sequence). CDR3 size: 13 residues. V shed 3 bases and J shed 1 base, with 7 bases lying between them.

This chain's CDR3 is CASSLLPRGPDTQYF. CDR3 sequence (DNA): TGTGCCAGCAGTTTATTACCCAGGGGGCCAGATACGCAGTATTTT. This chain uses TRBV27 with TRBJ2-3; 8 positions agree with TRBD1. J gave up 4 bases and V 1 base, and 4 bases lay outside the gene matches. The CDR3 runs 15 residues. CDR1 is MNHEY, CDR2 SMNVEV, per germline (reference sequence).

The chain employs TRBV2 and TRBJ1-1; D gene uncertain. Per germline, CDR1 SNHLY and CDR2 FYNNEI. V was trimmed by 7 bases and J by 7 bases, leaving 13 bases between them. This CDR3 is built from 12 residues. This chain's CDR3 is CASTARESEAFF. In DNA form, the CDR3 reads TGTGCCAGCACCGCACGGGAAAGTGAAGCTTTCTTT.

The gene calls are TRBV3-1 (or the pseudogene TRBV3-2) and TRBJ2-3, with TRBD2 matching over 10 bases. The CDR3 totals 15 residues. CDR1 and CDR2 (germline): LGHDT, YNNKEL (reference sequence). With 7 bases clipped from V and 3 bases from J, the junction kept 7 bases outside the gene matches. Here the CDR3 DNA reads TGTGCCAGCACTATAGCGGGGGGTGGGACAGATACGCAGTATTTT. This encodes CASTIAGGGTDTQYF.

CDR3: CASSYGTSHEQFF. CDR3 sequence (DNA): TGTGCCAGCAGCTACGGGACTAGCCATGAGCAGTTCTTC. The genes are TRBV12-3 or TRBV12-4 and TRBJ2-1, with 9 bases identical to TRBD2. The CDR3 length is 13 residues. The V segment lost 6 bases and the J segment 8 bases; nucleotides outside the gene matches: 5.

The CDR3 bases are TGCGCCAGCAGCGGGATGACAGGGTCCGGGGAGCTGTTTTTT. Protein product: CASSGMTGSGELFF. The rearrangement joins TRBV5-1 to TRBJ2-2, with 7 bases lining up with TRBD1. CDR1 is SGHRS and CDR2 is YFSETQ in the germline V gene. The CDR3 totals 14 residues. With 4 bases clipped from V and 6 bases from J, the junction kept 6 bases outside the gene matches.

This rearrangement joins TRBV12-5 to TRBJ1-6; 11 bases fit TRBD1. Germline V CDR1 and CDR2: LGHNT, FRNRAP. Unmatched junction bases numbered 7, after V lost 5 bases and J lost 10 bases. The CDR3 has 15 amino acids. CDR3 nucleotides: TGTGCTAGTGGTCTCGGACAGGGGGCTTTGTCACCCCTCCACTTT. Encoded protein: CASGLGQGALSPLHF.

The V and J genes are TRBV14 and TRBJ2-5, with D hard to call. V was shortened by 0 bases and J by 5 bases, with 10 bases between the two germline ends. Germline-derived CDR1 and CDR2 are SGHDN and FVKESK. This CDR3 spans 14 amino acids. CDR3 protein: CASSQELVLETQYF. DNA for the CDR3: TGTGCCAGCAGCCAAGAATTAGTTCTGGAGACCCAGTACTTC. The complete variable domain, with remaining parts taken from reference TRBV14 and TRBJ2-5, reads EAGVTQFPSHSVIEKGQTVTLRCDPISGHDNLYWYRRVMGKEIKFLLHFVKESKQDESGMPNNRFLAERTGGTYSTLKVQPAELEDSGVYFCASSQELVLETQYFGPGTRLLVL.

DNA for the CDR3: TGTGCCTGTCGTCCGGGACAGGAGACCCAGTACTTC. Protein: CACRPGQETQYF. V usage is TRBV30 and J usage is TRBJ2-5; 7 bases match TRBD1. V gave up 6 bases and J gave up 5 bases; unmatched junction bases: 6. The CDR3 runs to 12 residues. Germline lookup yields CDR1 GTSNPN and CDR2 SVGIG (reference sequence).

The V gene is TRBV6-2 or TRBV6-3, the J gene TRBJ2-2; TRBD2 matches at 9 bases. V lost 0 bases and J lost 7; bases outside the gene matches: 6. The CDR3 totals 16 residues. Per germline, CDR1 MNHEY and CDR2 SVGEGT. The CDR3, as DNA: TGTGCCAGCAGTTACTCCCTAGCGGGGCCCCGCGGGGAGCTGTTTTTT. Its translation: CASSYSLAGPRGELFF.

This sequence joins TRBV21-1 and TRBJ1-4; the table's D call, TRBD1, was not checked against the DNA. TRBV21-1 is a pseudogene. The CDR3 loop spans 14 amino acids. The DNA of the CDR3 is TGTGCCAGCAGGGAACAGGCCTCAGGCGAAAAACTGTTTTTT. It encodes CASREQASGEKLFF.

This chain uses TRBV24-1 with TRBJ2-7, with 7 bases lining up with TRBD1. In germline, CDR1 is KGHDR, CDR2 SFDVKD. V gave up 6 bases and J gave up 3 bases; unmatched junction bases: 7. There are 14 residues in the CDR3. In DNA form, the CDR3 reads TGTGCCACCAGTTCTTCGGACAGGTTCTACGAGCAGTACTTC. Its translation: CATSSSDRFYEQYF.

The chain employs TRBV7-9 and TRBJ2-1; D remains ambiguous. The CDR3 is 13 residues long. The ends were cut back, 5 bases at V and 10 bases at J, with 15 bases in the middle. Germline loops: CDR1 SEHNR, CDR2 FQNEAQ (reference sequence). CDR3 sequence: CASSPLTIYEQFF. The CDR3 DNA follows: TGTGCCAGCAGCCCCCTCACCATCTACGAGCAGTTCTTC. Combining the CDR3 with reference TRBV7-9 and TRBJ2-1 gives the whole variable domain DTGVSQNPRHKITKRGQNVTFRCDPISEHNRLYWYRQTLGQGPEFLTYFQNEAQLEKSRLLSDRFSAERPKGSFSTLEIQRTEQGDSAMYLCASSPLTIYEQFFGPGTRLTVL.

V usage is TRBV5-1 and J usage is TRBJ2-7; TRBD2 matches 11 bases. The CDR3 totals 15 residues. Per the germline V gene, CDR1 is SGHRS and CDR2 is YFSETQ. Trimming cost V 4 bases and J 0 bases; bases outside gene matches: 3. CDR3 nucleotides: TGCGCCAGCAGCATTAGCGGGGGGGCCTCCTACGAGCAGTACTTC. Its protein is CASSISGGASYEQYF.

This clone has just one count. The rearrangement links TRBV6-5 to TRBJ1-3, with D hard to call. Germline values: CDR1 MNHEY, CDR2 SVGAGI. The CDR3 is made up of 14 amino acids. The V end lost 2 bases, the J end lost 1 base, and 6 bases lay between the germline ends. CDR3 sequence reads: CASSYGRSGNTIYF. CDR3 DNA: TGTGCCAGCAGTTACGGCCGATCTGGAAACACCATATATTTT.

With respect to this clone: A junction boundary mismatches the germline segment, possibly from a read error. The rearrangement uses TRBV6-2 or TRBV6-3 and TRBJ1-6; D not certain. This CDR3 comprises 14 residues. Germline V lookup: CDR1 MNHEY, CDR2 SVGEGT. CDR3 amino acids: CASSYSGYASPFHF. In nucleotides, the CDR3 is TGTGCCAGCAGTTACTCCGGTTACGCTTCACCCTTCCACTTT.

V gene TRBV6-2 or TRBV6-3 combines with J gene TRBJ2-5; TRBD2 agrees at 9 bases. From germline, CDR1 is MNHEY and CDR2 SVGEGT. The CDR3 spans 19 residues. V lost 5 bases to trimming and J lost 0 bases; unmatched junction nucleotides: 16. The CDR3 DNA sequence: TGTGCCAGCAGTACTCCGGAATGGCGGGGGGGCCTGTACCAAGAGACCCAGTACTTC. This translates into CASSTPEWRGGLYQETQYF.

V usage is TRBV30 and J usage is TRBJ1-2; 11 bases agree with TRBD1. V gave up 3 bases and J gave up 5 bases; unmatched junction bases: 8. CDR1 and CDR2 (germline): GTSNPN, SVGIG (reference sequence). The CDR3 length is 15 residues. CDR3 bases: TGTGCCTGGAGCTTGAGGGACAGGGGGACTTATGGCTACACCTTC. Encoded protein: CAWSLRDRGTYGYTF.

The gene calls are TRBV30 and TRBJ1-5; no definite D call. Germline CDR1 and CDR2: GTSNPN and SVGIG (reference sequence). This CDR3 is 13 amino acids long. V gave up 0 bases and J gave up 5 bases, with 8 bases separating them. As DNA, the CDR3 is TGTGCCTGGAGTGTAGGGATCCATCAGCCCCAGCATTTT. This translates into CAWSVGIHQPQHF.

This chain links TRBV6-1 with TRBJ1-3; 10 positions agree with TRBD1. The V gene's germline CDR1 is MNHNS and CDR2 SASEGT. J was trimmed by 1 base and V by 3 bases; bases with no gene match: 3. The CDR3 loop spans 16 amino acids. The CDR3, as DNA: TGTGCCAGCAGTGAGGGACAGGGGATTTCTGGAAACACCATATATTTT. This gives the protein CASSEGQGISGNTIYF.

This chain connects TRBV27 to TRBJ1-1, with 9 bases fitting TRBD1. The V and J ends lost 6 bases and 7 bases, in that order; junction bases with no gene match: 9. The V gene's germline CDR1 is MNHEY and CDR2 SMNVEV (reference sequence). There are 14 residues in the CDR3. The CDR3 nucleotides read TGTGCCAGCAGAGACCAGACAGGGGGTCATGAAGCTTTCTTT. It encodes CASRDQTGGHEAFF.

The chain couples TRBV18 to TRBJ1-1; tentatively, D is TRBD1 (6 bases). In germline, CDR1 is KGHSH, CDR2 LQKENI. The V end lost 4 bases, the J end lost 3 bases, and 18 bases lay between the germline ends. The CDR3 covers 16 residues. The chain's CDR3 is CASSLTSGARHTEAFF. The CDR3 DNA follows: TGTGCCAGCTCACTCACGTCAGGGGCGCGGCACACTGAAGCTTTCTTT.